This is a list of T cell receptor beta chains from one sample in a study of regulatory T cells in long-lasting Graves disease. Via MiXCR, TCRdb re-called the multiplex PCR reads, giving one row per CDR3 protein. The table includes a few hundred thousand distinct CDR3 sequences, about a quarter detected once. Sequencing was performed on peripheral blood mononuclear cells (PBMCs), taken when the disease was refractory, from a patient treated with antithyroid drugs. These receptors were taken from a female donor with Graves disease. The CDR3 runs from the conserved cysteine through the conserved F or W. The order of the fields is J gene, clone size, V gene, D gene, CDR3 DNA, CDR3 protein. A D gene is named only where the DNA matches it firmly. Where a row states a size, it is once, few, many or the class of an expanded clone; other rows omit it.

TRBJ2-7	.	TRBV6-2/TRBV6-3	TRBD1	TGTGCCAGCAGTTACTCGAGGGCAGGGGGCTACGAGCAGTACTTC	CASSYSRAGGYEQYF
TRBJ1-3	many	TRBV12-3/TRBV12-4	TRBD1	TGTGCCAGCAGTCCACTCGGACAGGGTGAATATTTT	CASSPLGQGEYF
TRBJ2-7	few	TRBV27	TRBD2	TGTGCCAGCAGTTTAAACCCAGCGGGAGTACCCTACGAGCAGTACTTC	CASSLNPAGVPYEQYF
TRBJ2-6	.	TRBV11-1	.	TGTGCCAGCAGTAGGTTGTCCGGGACTGGGGCCAACGTCCTGACTTTC	CASSRLSGTGANVLTF
TRBJ2-7	.	TRBV27	.	TGTGCCAGCAGTTTAACTTGGCAGGGACACTACGAGCAGTACTTC	CASSLTWQGHYEQYF
TRBJ2-3	few	TRBV2	TRBD1	TGTGCCAGCAGCGGGAACAGGGGAGATACGCAGTATTTT	CASSGNRGDTQYF
TRBJ1-2	.	TRBV28	TRBD1	TGTGCCAGCAGGGAGCTGGGGACAGGGGGCGGCTATGGCTACACCTTC	CASRELGTGGGYGYTF
TRBJ2-7	.	TRBV20-1	TRBD2	TGCAGTGCCAATCGGGAGGGCGGCTCCTACGAGCAGTACTTC	CSANREGGSYEQYF
TRBJ1-6	.	TRBV3-1	.	TGTGCCAGCAGCGACGGACATTCTCGGAGCTCCTATAATTCACCCCTCCACTTT	CASSDGHSRSSYNSPLHF
TRBJ1-3	once	TRBV20-1	.	TGCAGTGCTCAGACAGGACTCTCTGGAAACACCATATATTTT	CSAQTGLSGNTIYF
TRBJ2-3	.	TRBV30	.	TGTGCCTGGAGTAGGGGAGGAGATACGCAGTATTTT	CAWSRGGDTQYF
TRBJ2-7	many	TRBV12-3/TRBV12-4	.	TGTGCCAGCAGTTCCGCAGGGTTGCAGTACTTC	CASSSAGLQYF
TRBJ1-4	many	TRBV14	.	TGTGCCAGCAGCCAAGTATCGGGAATTTTTGAAAAACTGTTTTTT	CASSQVSGIFEKLFF
TRBJ2-1	few	TRBV27	.	TGTGCCAGCAGGGACCTGGCTGGGGGCAATGAGCAGTTCTTC	CASRDLAGGNEQFF
TRBJ2-5	.	TRBV28	TRBD1	TGTGCCAGCTCGCAGCATTTGGCGCCAGGGGGATGGGAGACCCAGTACTTC	CASSQHLAPGGWETQYF
TRBJ1-4	few	TRBV28	.	TGTGCCAGCATTGAGGGTCGGTTAGGTGAAAAACTGTTTTTT	CASIEGRLGEKLFF
TRBJ2-2	few	TRBV2	TRBD2	TGTGCCAGCAGCTGGGAGGGGAAAGCCGGGGAGCTGTTTTTT	CASSWEGKAGELFF
TRBJ2-2	.	TRBV6-2/TRBV6-3	TRBD2	TGTGCCCGCAGTTCCATGGGTGCGGGAGTTACATACACCGGGGAGCTGTTTTTT	CARSSMGAGVTYTGELFF
TRBJ2-5	many	TRBV12-3/TRBV12-4	TRBD2	TGTGCCAGCAGATTTTGGGTCCGGACTAGCGGAATCCAAGAGACCCAGTACTTC	CASRFWVRTSGIQETQYF
TRBJ2-2	.	TRBV28	.	TGTGCCAGCCCCGGGGAGCTGTTTTTT	CASPGELFF
TRBJ2-7	many	TRBV11-1	.	TGTGCCAGCAGCCGCGGACTAAGGGTTGCCGAGCAGTACTTC	CASSRGLRVAEQYF
TRBJ2-5	.	TRBV7-2	TRBD2	TGTGCCAGCAGCCTAGGACTAGTCCAAGAGACCCAGTACTTC	CASSLGLVQETQYF
TRBJ1-1	.	TRBV27	TRBD1	TGTGCCAGCAGTCTAACAGGGGTTGAAGCTTTCTTT	CASSLTGVEAFF
TRBJ1-6	many	TRBV12-3/TRBV12-4	TRBD1	TGTGCCAGCAGCCGGGCAGGGGGCAATTCACCCCTCCACTTT	CASSRAGGNSPLHF
TRBJ1-2	few	TRBV6-2/TRBV6-3	.	TGTGCCAGCAGCCCCCAGGGAGTCTATGGCTACACCTTC	CASSPQGVYGYTF
TRBJ2-7	few	TRBV5-5	TRBD2	TGTGCCAGCAGCACCGGACTAGCGGGAGTCACCTACGAGCAGTACTTC	CASSTGLAGVTYEQYF